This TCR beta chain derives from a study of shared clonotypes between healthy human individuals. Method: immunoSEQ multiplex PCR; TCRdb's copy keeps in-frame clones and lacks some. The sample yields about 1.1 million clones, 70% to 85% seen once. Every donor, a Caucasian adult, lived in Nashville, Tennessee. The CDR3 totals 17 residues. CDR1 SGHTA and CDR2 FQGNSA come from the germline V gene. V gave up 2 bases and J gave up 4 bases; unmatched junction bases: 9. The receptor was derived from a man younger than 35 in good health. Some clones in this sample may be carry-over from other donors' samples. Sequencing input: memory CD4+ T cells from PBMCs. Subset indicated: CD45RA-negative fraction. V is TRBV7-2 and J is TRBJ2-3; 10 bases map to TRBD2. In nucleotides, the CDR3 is TGTGCCAGCAGCTTACTAGGAGCTAGCGGGAGTCCAGATACGCAGTATTTT. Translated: CASSLLGASGSPDTQYF.